The entry that follows covers one T cell receptor (beta chain) sequence. Its antigen remains undetermined. Nothing much larger sits one base from this clone, and base qualities are not available. The sample comes from a study of siplizumab effects on memory and regulatory T cells (dated by TCRdb to the late 2010s). A note on the overall study: The study examined how the anti-CD2 antibody siplizumab affects alloreactive T-cell subsets in allogeneic mixed lymphocyte reactions built from human PBMCs. Overall results and qualifications from the work: Unstimulated naive T cells appeared more diverse than memory T cells, and naive cells seemed to contribute substantially to the alloresponse. Because sequences at frequencies below about 10^-5 were poorly captured, only a minor fraction of alloreactive clones could be mapped back to unstimulated subsets. The cumulative frequency of alloreactive sequences that could be traced back to unstimulated CD4+ memory T cells was significantly reduced by siplizumab. Whether proliferating Tregs from siplizumab cultures were suppressive was not functionally confirmed. Among mappable alloreactive CD4+ clones, an average Treg-derived fraction of roughly 70% was observed with siplizumab, compared with roughly 25% in control reactions. About 75-96% of proliferating CD4+ or CD8+ clones could not be given a naive or memory phenotype.

Additional sequencing covered unstimulated subsets from three donor pairs, namely CD8+ effector memory, CD4+ naive, CD8+ TEMRA, CD4+ memory and CD8+ naive. Sorted unstimulated T cells and proliferating T cells recovered from mixed lymphocyte reactions were subjected to TCRbeta CDR3 sequencing. Fresh whole blood from some ten HLA-typed healthy donors was used as the source from which PBMCs were isolated. Trimming takes 6 bases off V and 1 base off J; junction bases not matched to a gene: 5. The CDR3 spans 14 residues, from the cysteine through the phenylalanine. Only the CDR3 part of the read is kept: 42 bases, read in frame from the first base. The germline V gene specifies SGHTA as CDR1 and FQGNSA as CDR2. Library creation used the immunoSEQ multiplex PCR assay. The deep sequencing platform assayed around 95,000 TCR templates per sample. Genomic DNA extracted from sorted T cells was used for TCRbeta CDR3 sequencing. From the authors' description of their analysis: The R programming language was used for clonal analysis of the TCRbeta CDR3 data. Alloreactive CD4+ and CD8+ clones were identified by comparing unstimulated samples to CFSE-low samples taken after the reaction. By matching sequences to the repertoires of sorted unstimulated Treg and non-Treg cells, each alloreactive CD4+ clone was assigned a regulatory or non-regulatory origin. Entries here come from immuneACCESS through TCRdb and include only in-frame sequences with V and J called. Some clones fail to appear in such tables; in the studies checked, an unresolved V gene covers under half of the shortfall, and the cause of the remainder is unknown. Clone size and the V and J calls come from that table; the DNA yielded D and trimming. Here the sample has tens of thousands of clones; approximately 97% occur a single time. The ten most abundant clones make up 0.025% to 0.035% of the sample.

The receptor comes from a human donor in good health. The sequenced material came from naive CD4+ T cells sorted from blood. According to the study, the label for this sample's cell subset or site signals: unstimulated naive T cells. The rearrangement combines TRBV7-2 with TRBJ2-5; TRBD2 aligns with 7 central bases. The CDR3 protein sequence reads: CASSPGTTQETQYF. The base sequence is TGTGCCAGCAGTCCCGGGACTACCCAAGAGACCCAGTACTTC. The full variable domain, with segments outside the CDR3 supplied by the reference TRBV7-2 and TRBJ2-5 proteins, appears as GAGVSQSPSNKVTEKGKDVELRCDPISGHTALYWYRQSLGQGLEFLIYFQGNSAPDKSGLPSDRFSAERTGGSVSTLTIQRTQQEDSAVYLCASSPGTTQETQYFGPGTRLLVL.